This T cell receptor (beta chain) comes out of a study of T cell repertoires in cytomegalovirus infection. For the study at large: Researchers turned to recently identified HLA-C-restricted CMV epitopes as well as well-studied HLA-B-restricted ones. Carrying CMV and the relevant HLA type showed in public TCR beta signatures.

General observations from the study: Identification of carriers of CMV plus the relevant HLA was achieved through cumulative public TCR beta family frequency.

A word on this clonotype: Its antigen is undetermined.

TCRdb reanalysed the reads using MiXCR and keeps one entry per CDR3 protein. In the table there are about 110,000 distinct CDR3 sequences, under 50% of which are singletons. The CDR3 is 14 residues long. Germline V gene lookup returns CDR1 KGHDR and CDR2 SFDVKD. The ends lost 7 bases at V and 6 bases at J; junction bases unmatched: 9. The specimen was CD8+ T cells from cultured PBMCs, collected from culture after CMV antigen stimulation. V and J are TRBV24-1 and TRBJ2-5; 8 bases fit TRBD2. This sequence was found in a human donor in good health (CMV status not recorded). Some clones in this sample may be carry-over from other donors' samples. The CDR3 is CATSGGGAAKTQYF. CDR3 coding DNA: TGTGCCACCAGCGGGGGGGGGGCCGCGAAGACCCAGTACTTC.